The 19 T cell receptor beta chains below were found in one sample sequenced in a study of CD8+ T cells in alopecia areata. RNA was extracted and reverse transcribed into cDNA as the sequencing template. TCRdb's copy holds only in-frame clones and misses some; the assay was immunoSEQ multiplex PCR. The data show about 90,000 clones, with roughly 45% seen just once and 18% held by the top ten. The sample's treatment: oral pan-JAK inhibitor, 5-10 mg twice daily. The sequences come from CD8+ T cells sorted from blood, collected at week 24, from a patient treated with tofacitinib. These receptors originate from a human donor with alopecia areata.

The gene calls are TRBV5-6 and TRBJ1-1; a weak D match, TRBD1 (5 bases). Trimming stripped 0 bases from V and 5 bases from J, with 14 bases between. Germline V CDR1 and CDR2: SGHDT, YYEEEE. The CDR3 consists of 15 residues. The CDR3 DNA reads as TGTGCCAGCAGCTTGGCGTATTCCTGGGGGACTGAAGCTTTCTTT. This codes for CASSLAYSWGTEAFF.

V is TRBV9 and J is TRBJ2-5; perhaps TRBD2 as D (6 bases). The CDR3 loop spans 15 amino acids. V was shortened by 4 bases and J by 5 bases, with 18 bases between the two germline ends. Per germline, CDR1 SGDLS and CDR2 YYNGEE. In DNA form, the CDR3 reads TGTGCCAGCAGCACCCCTGACGGAGGAGGGGAGACCCAGTACTTC. Translating gives CASSTPDGGGETQYF.

This clone was counted only a few times. This chain links TRBV29-1 with TRBJ1-1; 7 bases line up with TRBD1. Germline V gene sequence: CDR1 SQVTM, CDR2 ANQGSEA. The CDR3 is 14 residues long. With 7 bases clipped from V and 2 bases from J, the junction kept 10 bases outside the gene matches. CDR3 loop: CSGAPYRGNTEAFF. The CDR3 DNA follows: TGCAGCGGGGCGCCATACAGGGGCAACACTGAAGCTTTCTTT.

The genes are TRBV27 and TRBJ2-3; D is ambiguous. The CDR3 loop spans 12 amino acids. The V end lost 3 bases, the J end lost 5 bases, and 6 bases lay between the germline ends. Germline V lookup: CDR1 MNHEY, CDR2 SMNVEV (reference sequence). The CDR3 protein is CASSFLGDTQYF. In DNA form, the CDR3 reads TGTGCCAGCAGTTTCCTGGGAGATACGCAGTATTTT.

The V and J genes are TRBV6-5 and TRBJ1-2; D is undetermined. Germline V gene sequence: CDR1 MNHEY, CDR2 SVGAGI. The CDR3 covers 15 residues. V was cut by 2 bases and J by 11 bases, with 21 bases left in between. This CDR3 reads CASSYPLAREPGYTF. As DNA, the CDR3 is TGTGCCAGCAGTTACCCTCTCGCCCGGGAGCCCGGGTACACCTTC.

This clone is deemed medium-sized. V gene TRBV27 combines with J gene TRBJ2-1; 7 bases match TRBD2. Germline V gene data show CDR1 as MNHEY and CDR2 as SMNVEV (reference sequence). V was clipped by 7 bases and J by 4 bases; unmatched bases: 13. This CDR3 has 16 amino acids. The CDR3 here is CASTLGPGGLYNEQFF. The CDR3 nucleotides are TGTGCCAGCACCCTCGGTCCGGGAGGTCTATACAATGAGCAGTTCTTC.

This clone has more than one count but fewer than ten. The chain carries TRBV11-2 and TRBJ1-1; no clear D. The germline V gene encodes CDR1 SGHAT and CDR2 FQNNGV. Trimming removed 3 bases from V and 0 bases from J, with 23 bases in between. This CDR3 comprises 19 residues. The CDR3 nucleotides are TGTGCCAGCAGCTTCGACGGTAGGGTATCGAGGAGGATGAACACTGAAGCTTTCTTT. Its translation: CASSFDGRVSRRMNTEAFF. The variable domain in full, with the rest retrieved from reference TRBV11-2 and TRBJ1-1, is EAGVAQSPRYKIIEKRQSVAFWCNPISGHATLYWYQQILGQGPKLLIQFQNNGVVDDSQLPKDRFSAERLKGVDSTLKIQPAKLEDSAVYLCASSFDGRVSRRMNTEAFFGQGTRLTVV.

This clone was detected only a few times. This chain uses TRBV7-9 with TRBJ1-1; no clear D gene. The V end lost 4 bases, the J end lost 3 bases, and 3 bases lay between the germline ends. This CDR3 is built from 11 residues. Germline V gene lookup returns CDR1 SEHNR and CDR2 FQNEAQ (reference sequence). CDR3 in amino acids: CASSSYTEAFF. The CDR3 nucleotides read TGTGCCAGCAGCTCCTACACTGAAGCTTTCTTT.

The rearrangement links TRBV29-1 to TRBJ2-7; D is unclear. The CDR3 runs 11 residues. Germline CDR1 reads SQVTM; CDR2 reads ANQGSEA. Trimming stripped 0 bases from V and 7 bases from J, with 7 bases between. This chain's CDR3 is CSVEERREQYF. Written as DNA, the CDR3 is TGCAGCGTTGAAGAGAGAAGGGAGCAGTACTTC.

This clone was counted only a few times. The V and J genes are TRBV29-1 and TRBJ2-7; possibly TRBD1 or TRBD2 for D (5 bases each). Germline V CDR1 and CDR2: SQVTM, ANQGSEA. Trimming removed 6 bases from V and 7 bases from J, with 10 bases in between. This CDR3 region has 10 residues. Here the CDR3 DNA reads TGCAGCGTCGTCGAGGGGGAGCAGTACTTC. It encodes CSVVEGEQYF.

This clone was seen a handful of times. Germline and junction disagree at one end, which may indicate a read error. The genes are TRBV4-1 and TRBJ2-7; 14 bases are shared with TRBD2. Germline V gives CDR1 MGHRA, CDR2 YSYEKL. This CDR3 contains 15 residues. The CDR3 here is CASSPGLAGAYEQYF. The CDR3 DNA follows: TGTGCCAGCAGCCCGGGACTAGCGGGGGCCTACGAGCAGTACTTC.

The chain has TRBV4-1 and TRBJ2-7, with D tentatively TRBD1 (5 bases). The ends were cut back, 3 bases at V and 3 bases at J, with 6 bases in the middle. Germline assignment: CDR1 MGHRA and CDR2 YSYEKL. There are 12 residues in the CDR3. The CDR3 here is CASSHDSYEQYF. The CDR3 DNA follows: TGCGCCAGCAGCCATGACAGCTACGAGCAGTACTTC.

The V call is TRBV30, the J call TRBJ2-7; tentatively, D is TRBD1 (5 bases). Germline values: CDR1 GTSNPN, CDR2 SVGIG (reference sequence). The CDR3 loop spans 11 amino acids. The CDR3 protein is CAGGQDYEQYF. The CDR3 bases are TGTGCGGGCGGACAAGACTACGAGCAGTACTTC.

The CDR3 region has the DNA TGCAGCGTTGAATCTCGAGCGGGCTACTCTGGGGCCAACGTCCTGACTTTC. This sequence encodes CSVESRAGYSGANVLTF. This sequence joins TRBV29-1 and TRBJ2-6, with a possible D match to TRBD2 (6 bases). The length of the CDR3 is 17 residues. The germline gives CDR1 SQVTM, CDR2 ANQGSEA. V was pared by 2 bases and J by 0 bases, with 14 bases between.

The rearrangement links TRBV7-8 to TRBJ2-7; 10 bases agree with TRBD2. Germline V gene lookup returns CDR1 SGHVS and CDR2 FQNEAQ. This CDR3 region has 15 residues. J was trimmed by 4 bases and V by 5 bases; bases with no gene match: 8. In DNA, the CDR3 is TGTGCCAGCAGCCCGCTAGCGGGAGCGGAGTACGAGCAGTACTTC. Protein product: CASSPLAGAEYEQYF.

CDR3 in DNA: TGTGCCAGCAGCCCCAGCCCGGGACAGGCTATTGAAGCTTTCTTT. Protein sequence: CASSPSPGQAIEAFF. The V gene is TRBV9, the J gene TRBJ1-1; 8 bases agree with TRBD1. This CDR3 comprises 15 residues. The V gene's germline CDR1 is SGDLS and CDR2 YYNGEE. Trimming cost V 4 bases and J 7 bases; bases outside gene matches: 12.

This clone was seen only a few times. CDR3 sequence (DNA): TGTGCCTGGACGACTTCCTACGAGCAGTACTTC. This translates into CAWTTSYEQYF. The chain links TRBV30 to TRBJ2-7; D remains ambiguous. This CDR3 region has 11 residues. V was trimmed by 4 bases and J by 1 base, leaving 5 bases between them. Germline V gene lookup returns CDR1 GTSNPN and CDR2 SVGIG (reference sequence).

The chain has TRBV7-8 and TRBJ2-1, with 7 bases lining up with TRBD2. The germline V gene has CDR1 SGHVS and CDR2 FQNEAQ. The ends lost 1 base at V and 0 bases at J; junction bases unmatched: 0. This CDR3 comprises 15 residues. The CDR3 DNA follows: TGTGCCAGCAGCTTAGGGGGGGGCTCCTACAATGAGCAGTTCTTC. This codes for CASSLGGGSYNEQFF.

The rearrangement uses TRBV7-8 and TRBJ2-7; D assignment may be TRBD1 or TRBD2 (6 bases each). The V end was cut by 8 bases, the J end by 3 bases, with 14 bases between. From germline, CDR1 is SGHVS and CDR2 FQNEAQ. The CDR3 covers 13 residues. The CDR3 reads CASRRKGGYEQYF. CDR3 nucleotide sequence: TGTGCCAGCCGTAGGAAGGGGGGCTACGAGCAGTACTTC.